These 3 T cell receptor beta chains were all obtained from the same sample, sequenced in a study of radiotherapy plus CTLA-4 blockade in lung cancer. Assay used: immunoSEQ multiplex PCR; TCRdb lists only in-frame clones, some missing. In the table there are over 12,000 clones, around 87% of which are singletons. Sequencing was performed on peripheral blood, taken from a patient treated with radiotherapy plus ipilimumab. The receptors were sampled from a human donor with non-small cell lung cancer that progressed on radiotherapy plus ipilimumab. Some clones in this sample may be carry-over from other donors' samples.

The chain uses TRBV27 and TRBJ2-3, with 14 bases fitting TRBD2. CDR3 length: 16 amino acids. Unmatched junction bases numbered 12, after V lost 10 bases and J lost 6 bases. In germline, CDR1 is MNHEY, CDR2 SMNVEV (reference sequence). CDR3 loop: CATRLAGGPRVDTQYF. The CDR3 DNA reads TGTGCCACCCGACTAGCGGGGGGGCCCCGTGTGGATACGCAGTATTTT.

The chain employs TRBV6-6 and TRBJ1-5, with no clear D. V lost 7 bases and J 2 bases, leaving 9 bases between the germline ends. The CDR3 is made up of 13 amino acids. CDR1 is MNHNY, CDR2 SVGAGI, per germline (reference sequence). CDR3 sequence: CASMGGGNQPQHF. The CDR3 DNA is TGTGCCAGCATGGGCGGGGGCAATCAGCCCCAGCATTTT.

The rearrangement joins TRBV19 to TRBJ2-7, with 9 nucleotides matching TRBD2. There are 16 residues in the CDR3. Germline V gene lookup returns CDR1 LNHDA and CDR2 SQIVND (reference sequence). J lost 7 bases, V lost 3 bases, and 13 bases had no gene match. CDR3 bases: TGTGCCAGTAGTATGGTCGAGCTAGCGGGGACGGGTGAGCAGTACTTC. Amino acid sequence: CASSMVELAGTGEQYF.